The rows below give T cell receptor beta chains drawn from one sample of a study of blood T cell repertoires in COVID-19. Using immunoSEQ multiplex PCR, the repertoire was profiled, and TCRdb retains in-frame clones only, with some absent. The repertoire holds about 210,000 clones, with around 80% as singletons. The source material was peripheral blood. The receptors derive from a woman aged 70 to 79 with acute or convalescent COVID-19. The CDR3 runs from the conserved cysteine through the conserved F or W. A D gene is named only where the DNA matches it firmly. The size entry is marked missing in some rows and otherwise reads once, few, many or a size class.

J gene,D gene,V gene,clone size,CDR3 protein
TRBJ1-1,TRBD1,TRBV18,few,CASSPGDRVGTEAFF
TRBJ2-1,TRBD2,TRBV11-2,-,CASSLPGTSGLNEQFF
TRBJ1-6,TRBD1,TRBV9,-,CASSADRERSYNSPLHF
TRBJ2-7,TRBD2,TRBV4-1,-,CASSLNLAGASYEQYF
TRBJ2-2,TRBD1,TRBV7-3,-,CASSLSGQGNTGELFF
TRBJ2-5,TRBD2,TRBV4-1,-,CASSHVGLAGGSYQETQYF
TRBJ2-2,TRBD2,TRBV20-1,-,CSASTSGGAYTGELFF
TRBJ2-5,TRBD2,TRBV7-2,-,CASSFSGGYAETQYF
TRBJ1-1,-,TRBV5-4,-,CASSLQGNPTTEAFF
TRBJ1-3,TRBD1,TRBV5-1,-,CASSLEGAPGNTIYF
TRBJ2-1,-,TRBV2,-,CASSDLSYNEQFF
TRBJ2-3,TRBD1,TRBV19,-,CASSGTDSDTQYF
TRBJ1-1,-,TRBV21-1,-,CASSKGVPPGQGNTEAFF
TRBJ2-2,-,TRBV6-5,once,CASSYDPFLGGELFF
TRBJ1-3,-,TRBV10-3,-,CATHLTGTFSGNTIYF
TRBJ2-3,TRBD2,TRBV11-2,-,CASSSGGKDTQYF
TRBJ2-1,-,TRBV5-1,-,CASSLGGATYNEQFF